The clone carrying this T cell receptor beta chain has only a few counts. Tagging with unique molecular identifiers was applied to individual cDNA molecules. TCRdb reprocessed the 5' RACE reads via MiXCR and lists one record per CDR3 protein. The sample shows 30,000 or so distinct CDR3 sequences, 5.5% to 7% of them seen only once. Germline V gene lookup returns CDR1 GTSNPN and CDR2 SVGIG (reference sequence). The CDR3 is made up of 14 amino acids. Trimming removed 3 bases from V and 1 base from J, with 10 bases in between. The sample belongs to a study of early T cells in non-severe SARS-CoV-2 infection. Study details: Bulk RNA taken from unsorted whole blood was sequenced, leaving chains unpaired.

The sample consisted of whole blood. This chain connects TRBV30 to TRBJ2-4; D is uncertain. This receptor was identified in an adult who was a healthcare worker with PCR-confirmed SARS-CoV-2 infection or an uninfected control (not recorded which). CDR3 bases: TGTGCCTGGAGGCTGGCTGGGGCCAAAAACATTCAGTACTTC. This sequence encodes CAWRLAGAKNIQYF.